These 3 T cell receptor beta chains were sequenced from one sample in a study of cytomegalovirus exposure and HLA in healthy donors. The PCR ran on 60 Vbeta and 13 Jbeta primers. Sequencing used immunoSEQ multiplex PCR; TCRdb keeps in-frame clones, though not all of them. The repertoire has tens of thousands of clones, 73% of them found once; the top ten carry approximately 5.5%. The sequenced sample consisted of PBMCs. The receptors stem from a man aged 45 to 65 in good health and CMV-seronegative.

Of note for this clone: Other DNA sequences of this sample code for an identical CDR3. The chain is built from TRBV15 and TRBJ1-1; D is undetermined. Germline V CDR1 and CDR2: LNHNV, YYDKDF (reference sequence). Trimming cost V 0 bases and J 0 bases, with 5 bases left between them. This CDR3 spans 14 amino acids. CDR3 region: CATSRDRVNTEAFF. The CDR3, as DNA: TGTGCCACCAGCAGAGATCGGGTGAACACTGAAGCTTTCTTT.

This chain links TRBV5-6 with TRBJ2-6, with 9 bases fitting TRBD1. Germline V gene data show CDR1 as SGHDT and CDR2 as YYEEEE. This CDR3 contains 16 residues. Trimming at V came to 4 bases and at J to 5 bases, leaving 7 bases not matched to a gene. The CDR3, as DNA: TGTGCCAGCAGCGGGACAGGGAAGAACTGGGCCAACGTCCTGACTTTC. Amino acid sequence: CASSGTGKNWANVLTF.

This clone was seen only once. The V and J genes are TRBV30 and TRBJ1-1, with a possible D match to TRBD1 (5 bases). The CDR3 is made up of 14 amino acids. The germline V gene has CDR1 GTSNPN and CDR2 SVGIG (reference sequence). Trimming took 5 bases from V and 4 from J, leaving 17 bases between them. CDR3 sequence: CAWEDRRVSTEAFF. CDR3 sequence (DNA): TGTGCCTGGGAAGACAGACGGGTTTCCACTGAAGCTTTCTTT.